The T cell receptor beta chain under discussion was sequenced for a study of beta chain features in type 1 diabetes. About this clone: What it binds is not known.

This CDR3 region has 14 residues. The germline V gene has CDR1 GTSNPN and CDR2 SVGIG (reference sequence). V was cut by 3 bases and J by 4 bases, with 13 bases left in between. Study-wide points: Across all four CD4+ subsets, people with type 1 diabetes showed modestly shorter TCRB CDR3s.

Of the isolated RNA, all was reverse transcribed, and so the sequenced material was expressed TCRB transcripts. Here immunoSEQ multiplex PCR was the method, and the copy in TCRdb shows in-frame clones only, minus some. The sample lists around 240,000 clones, more than 15% occurring once. This TCR was recovered from a man aged 25-45 years with type 1 diabetes. This sequence joins TRBV30 and TRBJ1-5; D is undetermined. Sequencing input: naive CD4+ T cells from blood. The DNA for the CDR3 is TGTGCCTGGAGCGGGTTTTCTTTAAATCAGCCCCAGCATTTT. Amino acid sequence: CAWSGFSLNQPQHF.